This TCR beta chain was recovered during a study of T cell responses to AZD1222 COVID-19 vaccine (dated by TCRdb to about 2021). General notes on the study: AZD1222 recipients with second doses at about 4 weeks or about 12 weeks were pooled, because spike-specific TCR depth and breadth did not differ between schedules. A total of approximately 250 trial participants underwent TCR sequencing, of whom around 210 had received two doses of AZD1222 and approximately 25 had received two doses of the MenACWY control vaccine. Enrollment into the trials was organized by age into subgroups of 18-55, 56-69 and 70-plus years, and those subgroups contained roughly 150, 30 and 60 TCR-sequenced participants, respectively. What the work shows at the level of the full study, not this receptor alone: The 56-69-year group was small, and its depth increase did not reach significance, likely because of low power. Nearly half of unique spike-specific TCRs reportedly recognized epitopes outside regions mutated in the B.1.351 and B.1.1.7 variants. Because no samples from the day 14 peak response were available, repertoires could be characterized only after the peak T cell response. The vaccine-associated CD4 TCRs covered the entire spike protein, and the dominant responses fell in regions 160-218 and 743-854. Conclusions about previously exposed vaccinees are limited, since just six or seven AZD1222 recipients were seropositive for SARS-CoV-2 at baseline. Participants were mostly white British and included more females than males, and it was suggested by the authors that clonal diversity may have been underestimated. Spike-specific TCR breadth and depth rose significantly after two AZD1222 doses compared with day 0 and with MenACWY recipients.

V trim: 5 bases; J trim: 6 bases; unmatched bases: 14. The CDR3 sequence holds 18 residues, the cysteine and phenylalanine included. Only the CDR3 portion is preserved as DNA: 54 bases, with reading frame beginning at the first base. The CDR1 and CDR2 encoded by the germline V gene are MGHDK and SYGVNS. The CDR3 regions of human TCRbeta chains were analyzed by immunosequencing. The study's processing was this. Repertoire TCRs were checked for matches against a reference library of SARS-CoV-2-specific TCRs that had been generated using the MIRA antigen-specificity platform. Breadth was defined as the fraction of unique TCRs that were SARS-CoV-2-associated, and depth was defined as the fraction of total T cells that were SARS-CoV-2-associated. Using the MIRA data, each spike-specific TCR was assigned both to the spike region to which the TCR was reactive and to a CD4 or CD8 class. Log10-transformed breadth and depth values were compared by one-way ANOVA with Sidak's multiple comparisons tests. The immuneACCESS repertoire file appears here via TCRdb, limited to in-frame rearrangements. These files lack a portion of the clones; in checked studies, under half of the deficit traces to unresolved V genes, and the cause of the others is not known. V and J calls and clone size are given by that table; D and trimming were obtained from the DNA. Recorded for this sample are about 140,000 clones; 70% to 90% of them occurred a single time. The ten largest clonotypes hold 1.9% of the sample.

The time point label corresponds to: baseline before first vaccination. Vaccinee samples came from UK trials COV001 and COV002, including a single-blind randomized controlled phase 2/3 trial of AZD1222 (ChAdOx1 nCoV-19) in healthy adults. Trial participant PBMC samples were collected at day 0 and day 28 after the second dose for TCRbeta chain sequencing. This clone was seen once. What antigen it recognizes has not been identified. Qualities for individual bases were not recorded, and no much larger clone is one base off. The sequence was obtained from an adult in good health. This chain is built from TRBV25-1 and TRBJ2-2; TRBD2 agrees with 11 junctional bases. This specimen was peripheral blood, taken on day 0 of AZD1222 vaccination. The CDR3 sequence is CASSFRDSGRARAGELFF. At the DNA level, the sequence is TGTGCCAGCAGTTTCCGGGATAGCGGGAGGGCCCGGGCCGGGGAGCTGTTTTTT.